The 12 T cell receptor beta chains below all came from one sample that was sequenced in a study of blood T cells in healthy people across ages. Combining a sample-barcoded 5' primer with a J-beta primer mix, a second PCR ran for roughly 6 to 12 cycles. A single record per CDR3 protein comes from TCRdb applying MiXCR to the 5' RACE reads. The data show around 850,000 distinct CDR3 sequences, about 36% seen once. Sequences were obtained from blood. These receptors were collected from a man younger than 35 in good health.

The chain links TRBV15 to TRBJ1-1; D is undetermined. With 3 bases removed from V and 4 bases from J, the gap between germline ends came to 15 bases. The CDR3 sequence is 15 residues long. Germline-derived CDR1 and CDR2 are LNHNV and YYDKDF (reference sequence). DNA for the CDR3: TGTGCCACCAGCAGGCCCAGGACGGCCGGCACTGAAGCTTTCTTT. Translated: CATSRPRTAGTEAFF.

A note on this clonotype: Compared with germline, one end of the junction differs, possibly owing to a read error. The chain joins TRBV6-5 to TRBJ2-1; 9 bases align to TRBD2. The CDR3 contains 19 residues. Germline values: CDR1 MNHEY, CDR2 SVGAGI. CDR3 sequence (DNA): TGTGCCGGCAGTTACCGGGTGGTGCTAGCGGGATCATGGCATAATGAGCAGTTCTTC. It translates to CAGSYRVVLAGSWHNEQFF.

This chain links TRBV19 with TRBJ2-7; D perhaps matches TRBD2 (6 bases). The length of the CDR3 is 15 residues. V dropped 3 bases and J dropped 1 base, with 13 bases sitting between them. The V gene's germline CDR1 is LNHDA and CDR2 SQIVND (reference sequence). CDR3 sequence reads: CASSMEGWGSYEQYF. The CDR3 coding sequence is TGTGCCAGTAGTATGGAGGGATGGGGATCCTACGAGCAGTACTTC.

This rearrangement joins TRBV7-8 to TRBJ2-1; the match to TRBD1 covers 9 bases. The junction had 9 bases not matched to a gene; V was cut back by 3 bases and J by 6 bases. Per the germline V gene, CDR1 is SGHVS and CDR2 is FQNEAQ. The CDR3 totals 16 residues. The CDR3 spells CASSLETGGISNEQFF. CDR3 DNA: TGTGCCAGCAGCTTGGAGACAGGGGGAATAAGCAATGAGCAGTTCTTC.

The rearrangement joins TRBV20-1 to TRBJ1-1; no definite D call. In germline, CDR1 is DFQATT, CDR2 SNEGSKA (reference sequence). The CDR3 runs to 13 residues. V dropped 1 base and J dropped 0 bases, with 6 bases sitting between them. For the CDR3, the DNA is TGCAGTGCTAGAGCAACAGTGAACACTGAAGCTTTCTTT. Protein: CSARATVNTEAFF.

The CDR3 sequence is CASSQDQVTVLSGNTIYF. CDR3 DNA: TGCGCCAGCAGCCAAGATCAGGTGACCGTCCTCTCTGGAAACACCATATATTTT. The chain uses TRBV4-1 and TRBJ1-3; D uncertain. CDR3 length equals 18 residues. Germline V gene data show CDR1 as MGHRA and CDR2 as YSYEKL. V was clipped by 0 bases and J by 0 bases, with 15 bases between them.

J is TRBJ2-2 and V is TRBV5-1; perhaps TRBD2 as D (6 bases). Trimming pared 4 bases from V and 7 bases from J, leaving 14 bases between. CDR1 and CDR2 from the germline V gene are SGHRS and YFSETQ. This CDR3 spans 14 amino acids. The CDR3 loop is CASSVGGGDGELFF. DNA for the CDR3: TGCGCCAGCAGCGTCGGTGGAGGGGACGGGGAGCTGTTTTTT. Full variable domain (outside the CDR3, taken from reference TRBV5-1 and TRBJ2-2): KAGVTQTPRYLIKTRGQQVTLSCSPISGHRSVSWYQQTPGQGLQFLFEYFSETQRNKGNFPGRFSGRQFSNSRSEMNVSTLELGDSALYLCASSVGGGDGELFFGEGSRLTVL.

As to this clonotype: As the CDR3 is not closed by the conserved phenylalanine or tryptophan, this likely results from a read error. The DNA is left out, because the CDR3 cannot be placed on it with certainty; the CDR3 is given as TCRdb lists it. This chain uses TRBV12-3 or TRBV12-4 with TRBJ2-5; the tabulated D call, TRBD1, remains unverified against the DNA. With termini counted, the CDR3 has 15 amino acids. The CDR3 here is CASSFGGSSGYTFGS.

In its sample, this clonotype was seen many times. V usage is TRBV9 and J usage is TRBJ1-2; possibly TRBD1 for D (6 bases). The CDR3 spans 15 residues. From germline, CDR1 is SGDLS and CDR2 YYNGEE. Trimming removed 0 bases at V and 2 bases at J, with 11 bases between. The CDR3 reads CASSVGQGRNYGYTF. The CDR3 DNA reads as TGTGCCAGCAGCGTAGGGCAGGGGAGGAACTATGGCTACACCTTC.

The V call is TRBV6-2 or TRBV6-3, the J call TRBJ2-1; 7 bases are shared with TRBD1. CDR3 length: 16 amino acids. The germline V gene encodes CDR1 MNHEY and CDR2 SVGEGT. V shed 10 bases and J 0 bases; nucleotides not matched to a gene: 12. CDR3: CATTVGGTSSYNEQFF. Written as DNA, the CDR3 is TGTGCCACCACCGTAGGGGGCACGAGCTCCTACAATGAGCAGTTCTTC.

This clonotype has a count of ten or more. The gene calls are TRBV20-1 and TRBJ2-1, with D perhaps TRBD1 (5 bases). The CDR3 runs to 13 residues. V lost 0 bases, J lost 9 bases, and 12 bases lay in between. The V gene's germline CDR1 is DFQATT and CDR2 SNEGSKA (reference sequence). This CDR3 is CSARDRGFGEQFF. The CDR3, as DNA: TGCAGTGCTAGAGATAGGGGTTTTGGTGAGCAGTTCTTC.

CDR3 loop: CASRPLGANEKLFF. The CDR3 DNA reads TGTGCCAGCAGGCCGTTAGGAGCTAATGAAAAACTGTTTTTT. J is TRBJ1-4 and V is TRBV6-1; D is uncertain. CDR3 length equals 14 residues. Deletions cut 6 bases from V and 3 bases from J, with 11 bases between. The germline V gene has CDR1 MNHNS and CDR2 SASEGT.